These T cell receptor beta chains were read from a single sample in a study of blood T cell repertoires in COVID-19. Profiled with immunoSEQ multiplex PCR; TCRdb holds only in-frame clones, not every one. The sample contains some 170,000 clones, 82% of which appear only once. Sequencing was carried out using peripheral blood. The receptor source for this set is a woman between 65 and 79 years old with acute or convalescent COVID-19. Each CDR3 is given with its conserved first and last residue. D genes are given only for firm matches. Only part of the rows carry a size: once, few, many, or a class if the clone is expanded.

d_gene: TRBD1; abundance: .; j_gene: TRBJ1-1; v_gene: TRBV5-1; CDR3nt: TGCGCCAGCAGCTTGGCGGGACAGGGGAGCACTGAAGCTTTCTTT; CDR3aa: CASSLAGQGSTEAFF
d_gene: .; abundance: once; j_gene: TRBJ2-1; v_gene: TRBV7-2; CDR3nt: TGTGCCAGCAGCAAGGGGGGGAGCTACTACAATGAGCAGTTCTTC; CDR3aa: CASSKGGSYYNEQFF
d_gene: .; abundance: .; j_gene: TRBJ1-3; v_gene: TRBV30; CDR3nt: TGTGCCTGGAGTGGAGTGAGCTCTGGAAACACCATATATTTT; CDR3aa: CAWSGVSSGNTIYF
d_gene: .; abundance: many; j_gene: TRBJ1-1; v_gene: TRBV6-2/TRBV6-3; CDR3nt: TGTGCCAGCAGTCAGGGTGCTGAAGCTTTCTTT; CDR3aa: CASSQGAEAFF
d_gene: .; abundance: .; j_gene: TRBJ2-5; v_gene: TRBV10-3; CDR3nt: TGTGCCATCAGTGAGCAGGGCCTAGGAGAGACCCAGTACTTC; CDR3aa: CAISEQGLGETQYF
d_gene: .; abundance: .; j_gene: TRBJ1-1; v_gene: TRBV7-9; CDR3nt: TGTGCCAGCAGCTTGCTCGGGGTCGGGAACACTGAAGCTTTCTTT; CDR3aa: CASSLLGVGNTEAFF
d_gene: TRBD1; abundance: .; j_gene: TRBJ2-4; v_gene: TRBV23-1; CDR3nt: TGCGCCAGCATGGGGGACCGGGACAGACACAAATTTGCCAAAAACATTCAGTACTTC; CDR3aa: CASMGDRDRHKFAKNIQYF
d_gene: .; abundance: .; j_gene: TRBJ1-5; v_gene: TRBV6-2/TRBV6-3; CDR3nt: TGTGCCAGCAGTTGGATACAGGGCTCAGGTCAGCCCCAGCATTTT; CDR3aa: CASSWIQGSGQPQHF
d_gene: .; abundance: .; j_gene: TRBJ2-5; v_gene: TRBV19; CDR3nt: TGTGCCAGTAGCGAAACAAGTCAAGAGACCCAGTACTTC; CDR3aa: CASSETSQETQYF
d_gene: TRBD2; abundance: .; j_gene: TRBJ2-7; v_gene: TRBV6-2/TRBV6-3; CDR3nt: TGTGCCAGCAGTTCCTGGACTAGCGGGCTCTACGAGCAGTACTTC; CDR3aa: CASSSWTSGLYEQYF
d_gene: TRBD1; abundance: .; j_gene: TRBJ1-2; v_gene: TRBV19; CDR3nt: TGTGCCAGTAGTAGGGGACAGGGCTATGGCTACACCTTC; CDR3aa: CASSRGQGYGYTF
d_gene: .; abundance: .; j_gene: TRBJ1-1; v_gene: TRBV7-2; CDR3nt: TGTGCCAGCCGGAAAGAGGTTAACACTGAAGCTTTCTTT; CDR3aa: CASRKEVNTEAFF
d_gene: .; abundance: .; j_gene: TRBJ1-5; v_gene: TRBV4-1; CDR3nt: TGCGCCAGCAGCCAAGTATCCCTCGGGAGCAATCAGCCCCAGCATTTT; CDR3aa: CASSQVSLGSNQPQHF
d_gene: .; abundance: .; j_gene: TRBJ1-4; v_gene: TRBV5-1; CDR3nt: TGCGCCAGCAGCTTGGTCTCGACAGCTAATGAAAAACTGTTTTTT; CDR3aa: CASSLVSTANEKLFF
d_gene: TRBD1; abundance: .; j_gene: TRBJ1-6; v_gene: TRBV4-3; CDR3nt: TGCGCCAGCAGCCAAGTAGGGACAGGGGAGTCACCCCTCCACTTT; CDR3aa: CASSQVGTGESPLHF
d_gene: TRBD1; abundance: .; j_gene: TRBJ2-5; v_gene: TRBV10-3; CDR3nt: TGTGCCATCAGTACGGGACAGGGGACAGAGACCCAGTACTTC; CDR3aa: CAISTGQGTETQYF
d_gene: TRBD2; abundance: .; j_gene: TRBJ2-1; v_gene: TRBV11-2; CDR3nt: TGTGCCAGCAGCTTAGTTCTAGCGGGAGGCCACAATGAGCAGTTCTTC; CDR3aa: CASSLVLAGGHNEQFF
d_gene: .; abundance: .; j_gene: TRBJ2-3; v_gene: TRBV1; CDR3nt: TGCACCAGCAGCCAAGAGTCCGAGCGGGGTATCACAGATACGCAGTATTTT; CDR3aa: CTSSQESERGITDTQYF
d_gene: TRBD1; abundance: .; j_gene: TRBJ2-7; v_gene: TRBV7-2; CDR3nt: TGTGCCAGCAGCCGGACAGGGGGCGCGTACGAGCAGTACTTC; CDR3aa: CASSRTGGAYEQYF
d_gene: TRBD1; abundance: .; j_gene: TRBJ1-1; v_gene: TRBV27; CDR3nt: TGTGCCAGCAGGAACCCGGGACAGGGGGCGCGGGGTAAAAACACTGAAGCTTTCTTT; CDR3aa: CASRNPGQGARGKNTEAFF
d_gene: TRBD2; abundance: .; j_gene: TRBJ2-1; v_gene: TRBV6-2/TRBV6-3; CDR3nt: TGTGCCAGCAGTTATTTCGGGACTAGCGACAATGAGCAGTTCTTC; CDR3aa: CASSYFGTSDNEQFF
d_gene: .; abundance: .; j_gene: TRBJ1-2; v_gene: TRBV2; CDR3nt: TGTGCCAGCAGCGACAATCCCGCCTACACCTTC; CDR3aa: CASSDNPAYTF
d_gene: TRBD1; abundance: few; j_gene: TRBJ2-7; v_gene: TRBV29-1; CDR3nt: TGCAGCGTCACCGCGGACAGGGAAGCCTACGAGCAGTACTTC; CDR3aa: CSVTADREAYEQYF
d_gene: .; abundance: once; j_gene: TRBJ2-1; v_gene: TRBV9; CDR3nt: TGTGCCAGCAGCTTCCGTACGGTTTCCTACAATGAGCAGTTCTTC; CDR3aa: CASSFRTVSYNEQFF
d_gene: TRBD1; abundance: .; j_gene: TRBJ2-7; v_gene: TRBV7-9; CDR3nt: TGTGCCAGCAGCCCAAAAGGGGGACAGGGCTCCTACGAGCAGTACTTC; CDR3aa: CASSPKGGQGSYEQYF
d_gene: .; abundance: .; j_gene: TRBJ1-6; v_gene: TRBV6-5; CDR3nt: TGTGCCAGCAAGGACATCCCCGATTCACCCCTCCACTTT; CDR3aa: CASKDIPDSPLHF
d_gene: TRBD1; abundance: .; j_gene: TRBJ1-5; v_gene: TRBV14; CDR3nt: TGTGCCAGCAGCCAGACAGGGCTAAACCAGCCCCAGCATTTT; CDR3aa: CASSQTGLNQPQHF
d_gene: TRBD1; abundance: .; j_gene: TRBJ1-1; v_gene: TRBV6-4; CDR3nt: TGTGCCAGCAGTGTAGACAGGGGGAGTACTGAAGCTTTCTTT; CDR3aa: CASSVDRGSTEAFF
d_gene: .; abundance: .; j_gene: TRBJ1-4; v_gene: TRBV19; CDR3nt: TGTGCCACGGGGGAGACTAATGAAAAACTGTTTTTT; CDR3aa: CATGETNEKLFF
d_gene: .; abundance: .; j_gene: TRBJ1-2; v_gene: TRBV4-2; CDR3nt: TGTGCCAGCAGCCAAGGGGCAGGGGTTTTCTATGGCTACACCTTC; CDR3aa: CASSQGAGVFYGYTF
d_gene: .; abundance: .; j_gene: TRBJ1-1; v_gene: TRBV19; CDR3nt: TGTGCCAGTACCCCGGACAGCCGACGGAACACTGAAGCTTTCTTT; CDR3aa: CASTPDSRRNTEAFF
d_gene: .; abundance: .; j_gene: TRBJ2-1; v_gene: TRBV3-1/TRBV3-2; CDR3nt: TGTGCCAGCAGCGAGAATATGGAGCAGTTCTTC; CDR3aa: CASSENMEQFF
d_gene: TRBD1; abundance: .; j_gene: TRBJ1-1; v_gene: TRBV10-3; CDR3nt: TGTGCCATCAGTGAAACCGGGACAGGGGAAGCTTTCTTT; CDR3aa: CAISETGTGEAFF
d_gene: .; abundance: .; j_gene: TRBJ1-1; v_gene: TRBV25-1; CDR3nt: TGTGCCAGCAGTGACACTTACGGGCAGGGAATCGAAGCTTTCTTT; CDR3aa: CASSDTYGQGIEAFF
d_gene: .; abundance: .; j_gene: TRBJ1-6; v_gene: TRBV27; CDR3nt: TGTGCCAGCACATTCCAGGGTTATAATTCACCCCTCCACTTT; CDR3aa: CASTFQGYNSPLHF